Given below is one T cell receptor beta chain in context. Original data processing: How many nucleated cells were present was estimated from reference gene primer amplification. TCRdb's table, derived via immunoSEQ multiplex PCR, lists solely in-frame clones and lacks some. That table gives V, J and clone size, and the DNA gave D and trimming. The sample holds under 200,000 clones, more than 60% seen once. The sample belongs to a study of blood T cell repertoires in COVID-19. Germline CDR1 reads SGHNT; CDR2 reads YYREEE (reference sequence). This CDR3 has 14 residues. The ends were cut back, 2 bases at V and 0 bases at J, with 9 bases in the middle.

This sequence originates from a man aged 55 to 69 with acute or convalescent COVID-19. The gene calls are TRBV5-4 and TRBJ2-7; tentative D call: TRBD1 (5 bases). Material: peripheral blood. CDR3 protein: CASSFEGVSYEQYF. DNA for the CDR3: TGTGCCAGCAGCTTTGAAGGGGTCTCCTACGAGCAGTACTTC.